These 21 T cell receptor beta chains originate from one sample sequenced in a study of OX40 agonist ivuxolimab in advanced cancers. Assay used: immunoSEQ multiplex PCR; TCRdb lists only in-frame clones, some missing. This sample has about 64,000 clones, with around 84% found just once. Sequences were derived from CD4+ or CD8+ T cells sorted from blood, sampled in a trial of the OX40 agonist ivuxolimab. The source of these receptors is an adult with an advanced solid tumor such as melanoma, head and neck, liver or kidney cancer.

The genes are TRBV7-9 and TRBJ2-5, with 13 positions matching TRBD2. This CDR3 has 17 residues. V lost 1 base, J lost 0 bases, and 2 bases stayed unmatched. Germline V gene lookup returns CDR1 SEHNR and CDR2 FQNEAQ (reference sequence). The DNA for the CDR3 is TGTGCCAGCAGCTTAGTTACTAGCGGGAGGGACCAAGAGACCCAGTACTTC. This translates into CASSLVTSGRDQETQYF.

This clone was counted only a few times. The V gene is TRBV4-3, the J gene TRBJ2-6; the match to TRBD1 covers 10 bases. The CDR3 runs 21 residues. Germline lookup yields CDR1 LGHNA and CDR2 YSLEER. V lost 0 bases and J lost 0; bases outside the gene matches: 11. The CDR3 reads CASSQDEGTGASSSGANVLTF. The CDR3 DNA sequence: TGCGCCAGCAGCCAAGATGAAGGGACAGGGGCTTCGTCCTCTGGGGCCAACGTCCTGACTTTC.

This chain uses TRBV6-1 with TRBJ2-5; TRBD1 matches 8 bases. Germline V gene lookup returns CDR1 MNHNS and CDR2 SASEGT. J was trimmed by 7 bases and V by 6 bases; bases with no gene match: 7. CDR3 size: 13 residues. The CDR3, as DNA: TGTGCCAGCAGCCCTCAGGGGGCGGCGACCCAGTACTTC. Its translation is CASSPQGAATQYF.

Points on this clone: One end of the junction does not line up with germline, which may come from a read error. The chain uses TRBV2 and TRBJ2-1; 9 bases fit TRBD2. The CDR3 covers 16 residues. Germline V lookup: CDR1 SNHLY, CDR2 FYNNEI. CDR3 nucleotides: TGTGCCAGCAGCGAAGGAGCGGGAGGCCAATACAATGAGCAGTTCTTC. As protein: CASSEGAGGQYNEQFF.

In its sample, this clone was seen once. This chain joins TRBV5-1 and TRBJ2-7; 10 nucleotides match TRBD2. The CDR3 contains 15 residues. The V gene's germline CDR1 is SGHRS and CDR2 YFSETQ. V lost 1 base and J lost 0; bases outside the gene matches: 1. CDR3 sequence: CASSLRLAGSYEQYF. CDR3 bases: TGCGCCAGCAGCTTGAGACTAGCGGGCTCCTACGAGCAGTACTTC.

The rearrangement links TRBV2 to TRBJ1-4; D is unclear. Deletions cut 3 bases from V and 3 bases from J, with 11 bases between. This CDR3 spans 15 amino acids. CDR1 and CDR2 from the germline V gene are SNHLY and FYNNEI. The CDR3 region has the DNA TGTGCCAGCAGTGATATCGGGAGGTCTAATGAAAAACTGTTTTTT. The encoded protein is CASSDIGRSNEKLFF.

The rearrangement uses TRBV19 and TRBJ1-4, with D unresolved. The V gene's germline CDR1 is LNHDA and CDR2 SQIVND (reference sequence). The CDR3 extends over 18 amino acids. The V end was cut by 4 bases, the J end by 0 bases, with 18 bases between. The CDR3 is CASSSRIVRLATNEKLFF. CDR3 nucleotides: TGTGCCAGTAGTAGTCGTATCGTCAGGCTTGCAACTAATGAAAAACTGTTTTTT.

A word on this clone: The junction shows a germline mismatch at one end, possibly a read error. V and J are TRBV4-2 and TRBJ1-4; D is undetermined. The CDR3 is made up of 14 amino acids. The germline V gene encodes CDR1 LGHNA and CDR2 YNFKEQ. The CDR3 protein is CASSQAATNEKLFF. The CDR3 DNA reads TGTGCCAGCAGTCAAGCTGCAACTAATGAAAAACTGTTTTTT.

The genes are TRBV5-6 and TRBJ1-2, with D possibly matching TRBD1 (6 bases). This CDR3 has 15 amino acids. Germline V gives CDR1 SGHDT, CDR2 YYEEEE. V was cut by 5 bases and J by 3 bases, with 17 bases left in between. The CDR3 coding sequence is TGTGCCAGCAGTACGTTCGGGGGGCGCGACTATGGCTACACCTTC. It is translated as CASSTFGGRDYGYTF.

The chain uses TRBV11-3 and TRBJ1-4; tentatively, D is TRBD1 (5 bases). Germline V CDR1 and CDR2: SGHNT, YENEEA. V was cut by 3 bases and J by 8 bases, with 22 bases left in between. The CDR3 totals 17 residues. CDR3 residues: CASSFLSWDCPREKLFF. DNA for the CDR3: TGTGCCAGCAGCTTCCTCTCCTGGGACTGCCCTAGGGAAAAACTGTTTTTT.

The chain recombines TRBV5-1 with TRBJ2-2; 12 bases agree with TRBD2. CDR1 is SGHRS, CDR2 YFSETQ, per germline. The CDR3 is 16 amino acids. V was pared by 0 bases and J by 6 bases, with 3 bases of the junction left unmatched. For the CDR3, the DNA is TGCGCCAGCAGCTTGGCCGGGACTAGCGGGTCCGGGGAGCTGTTTTTT. This sequence encodes CASSLAGTSGSGELFF.

This chain connects TRBV5-4 to TRBJ2-3, with TRBD1 identical over 7 bases. The V gene end was trimmed by 4 bases and the J gene end by 2 bases; junction bases not matched to a gene: 7. The CDR3 extends over 15 amino acids. Germline V CDR1 and CDR2: SGHNT, YYREEE (reference sequence). In nucleotides, the CDR3 is TGTGCCAGCAGCCCGAGACAGGGAGACACAGATACGCAGTATTTT. Its translation is CASSPRQGDTDTQYF.

The chain uses TRBV18 and TRBJ2-5; D remains ambiguous. The J call may be in error: the DNA end matches TRBJ2-7 better. CDR3 size: 14 residues. CDR1 KGHSH and CDR2 LQKENI come from the germline V gene. Here the CDR3 DNA reads TGTGCCAGCTCACCACCTGGGGATCCCTACGAGCAGTACTTC. Protein: CASSPPGDPYEQYF.

The chain joins TRBV6-1 to TRBJ2-7; TRBD2 agrees at 8 bases. CDR3 length: 14 amino acids. J lost 2 bases, V lost 6 bases, and 6 bases had no gene match. Germline CDR1 reads MNHNS; CDR2 reads SASEGT. The CDR3 nucleotides read TGTGCCAGCAGGAGCAGCGGGAGCACCTACGAGCAGTACTTC. It is translated as CASRSSGSTYEQYF.

The genes are TRBV6-5 and TRBJ2-5, with 8 bases matching TRBD2. This CDR3 comprises 14 residues. The J segment lost 3 bases and the V segment lost 5 bases, leaving 5 bases of the junction unmatched. Per germline, CDR1 MNHEY and CDR2 SVGAGI. CDR3 coding DNA: TGTGCCAGCAGTACCGGGACTAGAGAAGAGACCCAGTACTTC. This translates into CASSTGTREETQYF.

The CDR3 here is CASSWGGGNYNEQFF. The CDR3 DNA reads as TGTGCCAGCAGTTGGGGGGGAGGAAACTACAATGAGCAGTTCTTC. This chain uses TRBV28 with TRBJ2-1; 7 bases align to TRBD2. CDR3 length equals 15 residues. The V segment lost 4 bases and the J segment 3 bases; nucleotides outside the gene matches: 6. Germline V gene lookup returns CDR1 MDHEN and CDR2 SYDVKM.

This chain links TRBV5-1 with TRBJ2-7; 7 bases line up with TRBD1. The CDR3 has 15 amino acids. Germline CDR1 is SGHRS and CDR2 is YFSETQ. V lost 5 bases, J lost 7 bases, and 15 bases stayed unmatched. The CDR3 here is CASREMGQSSDEQYF. The CDR3, as DNA: TGCGCCAGCAGGGAGATGGGACAGTCCTCTGATGAGCAGTACTTC.

V is TRBV5-1 and J is TRBJ2-1; D is unresolved. The germline V gene encodes CDR1 SGHRS and CDR2 YFSETQ. This CDR3 has 15 amino acids. V lost 7 bases to trimming and J lost 8 bases, with 22 bases between them. Here the CDR3 reads CASFSSGDLRDEQFF. The DNA of the CDR3 is TGCGCCAGCTTTAGCAGTGGAGACCTACGGGATGAGCAGTTCTTC. Drawing the rest from reference TRBV5-1 and TRBJ2-1, the complete variable domain is KAGVTQTPRYLIKTRGQQVTLSCSPISGHRSVSWYQQTPGQGLQFLFEYFSETQRNKGNFPGRFSGRQFSNSRSEMNVSTLELGDSALYLCASFSSGDLRDEQFFGPGTRLTVL.

The rearrangement uses TRBV6-1 and TRBJ1-2; D perhaps matches TRBD1 (6 bases). Trimming took 1 base from V and 2 from J, leaving 14 bases between them. Germline CDR1 MNHNS, CDR2 SASEGT. This CDR3 has 16 amino acids. The chain's CDR3 is CASSEGGATTNYGYTF. In nucleotides, the CDR3 is TGTGCCAGCAGTGAAGGGGGGGCGACCACAAACTATGGCTACACCTTC.

V gene TRBV11-2 combines with J gene TRBJ1-6, with D possibly TRBD1 on 5 matching bases. This CDR3 spans 16 amino acids. Germline assignment: CDR1 SGHAT and CDR2 FQNNGV. V was shortened by 5 bases and J by 4 bases, with 15 bases between the two germline ends. CDR3 sequence (DNA): TGTGCCAGCAGCCCCCGAAGCAGGGCTTATAATTCACCCCTCCACTTT. Translating gives CASSPRSRAYNSPLHF.

The chain is built from TRBV18 and TRBJ1-2, with unresolved D. CDR3 length equals 13 residues. CDR1 is KGHSH, CDR2 LQKENI, per germline. V was pared by 3 bases and J by 2 bases, with 7 bases between. The CDR3 loop reads CASSPAVNYGYTF. The CDR3 DNA sequence: TGTGCCAGCTCACCCGCTGTGAACTATGGCTACACCTTC. Variable domain in full (rest from reference TRBV18 and TRBJ1-2): NAGVMQNPRHLVRRRGQEARLRCSPMKGHSHVYWYRQLPEEGLKFMVYLQKENIIDESGMPKERFSAEFPKEGPSILRIQQVVRGDSAAYFCASSPAVNYGYTFGSGTRLTVV.